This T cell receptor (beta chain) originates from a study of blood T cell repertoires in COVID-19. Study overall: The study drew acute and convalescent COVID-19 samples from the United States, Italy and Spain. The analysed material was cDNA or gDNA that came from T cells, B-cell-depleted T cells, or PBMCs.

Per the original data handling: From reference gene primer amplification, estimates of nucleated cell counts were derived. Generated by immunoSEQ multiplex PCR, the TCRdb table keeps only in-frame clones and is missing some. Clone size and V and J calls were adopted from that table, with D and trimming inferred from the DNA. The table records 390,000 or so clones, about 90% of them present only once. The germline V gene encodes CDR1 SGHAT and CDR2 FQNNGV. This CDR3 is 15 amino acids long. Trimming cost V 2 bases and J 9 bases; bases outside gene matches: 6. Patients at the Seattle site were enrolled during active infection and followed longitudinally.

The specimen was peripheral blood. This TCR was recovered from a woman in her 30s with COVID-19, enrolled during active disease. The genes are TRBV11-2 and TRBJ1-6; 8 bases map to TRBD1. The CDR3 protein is CASSLRGRGLSPLHF. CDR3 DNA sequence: TGTGCCAGCAGCTTACGAGGCAGGGGGCTTTCACCCCTCCACTTT. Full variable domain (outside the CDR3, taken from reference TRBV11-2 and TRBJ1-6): EAGVAQSPRYKIIEKRQSVAFWCNPISGHATLYWYQQILGQGPKLLIQFQNNGVVDDSQLPKDRFSAERLKGVDSTLKIQPAKLEDSAVYLCASSLRGRGLSPLHFGNGTRLTVT.